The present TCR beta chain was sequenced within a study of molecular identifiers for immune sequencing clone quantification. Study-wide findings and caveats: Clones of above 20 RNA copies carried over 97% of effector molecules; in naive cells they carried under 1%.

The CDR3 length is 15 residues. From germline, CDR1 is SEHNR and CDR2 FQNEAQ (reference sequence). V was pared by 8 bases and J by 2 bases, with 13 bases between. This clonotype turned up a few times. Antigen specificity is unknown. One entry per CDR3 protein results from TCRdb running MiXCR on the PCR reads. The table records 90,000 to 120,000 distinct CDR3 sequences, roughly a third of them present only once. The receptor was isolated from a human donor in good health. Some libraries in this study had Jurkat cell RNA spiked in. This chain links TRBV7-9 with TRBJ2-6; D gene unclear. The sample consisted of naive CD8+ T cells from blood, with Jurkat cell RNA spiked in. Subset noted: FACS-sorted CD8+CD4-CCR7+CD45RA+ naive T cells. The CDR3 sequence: CASADQYTGANVLTF. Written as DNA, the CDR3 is TGTGCCAGCGCCGACCAATATACTGGGGCCAACGTCCTGACTTTC.